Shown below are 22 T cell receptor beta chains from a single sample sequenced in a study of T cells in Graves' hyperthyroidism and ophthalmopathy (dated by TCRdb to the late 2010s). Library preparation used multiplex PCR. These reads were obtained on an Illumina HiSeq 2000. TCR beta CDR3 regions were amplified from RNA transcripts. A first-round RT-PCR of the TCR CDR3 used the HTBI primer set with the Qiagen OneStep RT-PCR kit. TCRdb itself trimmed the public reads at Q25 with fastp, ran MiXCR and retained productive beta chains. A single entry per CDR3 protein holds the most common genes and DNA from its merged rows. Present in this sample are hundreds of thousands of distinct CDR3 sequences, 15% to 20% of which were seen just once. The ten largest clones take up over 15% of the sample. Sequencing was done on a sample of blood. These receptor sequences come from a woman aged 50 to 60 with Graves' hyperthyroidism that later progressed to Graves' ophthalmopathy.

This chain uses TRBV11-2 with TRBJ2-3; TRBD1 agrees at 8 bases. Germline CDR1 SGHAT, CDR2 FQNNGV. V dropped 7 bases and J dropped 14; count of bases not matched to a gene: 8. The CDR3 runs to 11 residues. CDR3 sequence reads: CASTRDRWWYF. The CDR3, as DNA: TGTGCCAGCACTCGGGACAGGTGGTGGTATTTT.

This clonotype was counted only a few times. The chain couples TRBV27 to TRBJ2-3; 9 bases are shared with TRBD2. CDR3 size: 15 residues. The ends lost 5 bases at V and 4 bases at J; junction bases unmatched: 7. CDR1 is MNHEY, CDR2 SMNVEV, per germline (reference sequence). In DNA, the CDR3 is TGTGCCAGCAGTCCCAATAGCGGGAGACCAGATACGCAGTATTTT. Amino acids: CASSPNSGRPDTQYF.

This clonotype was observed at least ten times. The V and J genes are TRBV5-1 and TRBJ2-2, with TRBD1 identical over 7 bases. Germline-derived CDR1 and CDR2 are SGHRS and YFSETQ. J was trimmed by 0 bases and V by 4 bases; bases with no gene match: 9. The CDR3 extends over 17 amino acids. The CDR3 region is CASSHAQGTANTGELFF. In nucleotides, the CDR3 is TGCGCCAGCAGCCATGCCCAGGGGACAGCGAACACCGGGGAGCTGTTTTTT. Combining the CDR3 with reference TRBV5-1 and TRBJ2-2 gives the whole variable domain KAGVTQTPRYLIKTRGQQVTLSCSPISGHRSVSWYQQTPGQGLQFLFEYFSETQRNKGNFPGRFSGRQFSNSRSEMNVSTLELGDSALYLCASSHAQGTANTGELFFGEGSRLTVL.

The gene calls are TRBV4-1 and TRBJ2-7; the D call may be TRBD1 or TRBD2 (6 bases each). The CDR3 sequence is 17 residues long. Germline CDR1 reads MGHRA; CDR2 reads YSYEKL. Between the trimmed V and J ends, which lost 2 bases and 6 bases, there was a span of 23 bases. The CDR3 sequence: CASSQYEGPEQGGEQYF. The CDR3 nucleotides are TGCGCCAGCAGCCAATACGAAGGCCCGGAACAGGGAGGCGAGCAGTACTTC.

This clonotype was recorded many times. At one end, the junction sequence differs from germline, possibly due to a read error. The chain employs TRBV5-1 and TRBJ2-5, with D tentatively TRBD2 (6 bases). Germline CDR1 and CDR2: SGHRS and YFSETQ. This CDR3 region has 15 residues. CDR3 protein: CASSLGGGTQETQYF. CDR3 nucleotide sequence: TGTGCCAGCAGCTTAGGTGGGGGGACCCAGGAGACCCAGTACTTC. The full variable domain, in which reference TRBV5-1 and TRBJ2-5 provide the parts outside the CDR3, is KAGVTQTPRYLIKTRGQQVTLSCSPISGHRSVSWYQQTPGQGLQFLFEYFSETQRNKGNFPGRFSGRQFSNSRSEMNVSTLELGDSALYLCASSLGGGTQETQYFGPGTRLLVL.

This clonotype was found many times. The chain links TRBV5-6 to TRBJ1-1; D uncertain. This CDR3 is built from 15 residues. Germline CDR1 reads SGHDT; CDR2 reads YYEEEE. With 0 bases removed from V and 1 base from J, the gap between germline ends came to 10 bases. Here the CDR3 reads CASSLGLGWNTEAFF. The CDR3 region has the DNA TGTGCCAGCAGCTTGGGACTAGGATGGAACACTGAAGCTTTCTTT.

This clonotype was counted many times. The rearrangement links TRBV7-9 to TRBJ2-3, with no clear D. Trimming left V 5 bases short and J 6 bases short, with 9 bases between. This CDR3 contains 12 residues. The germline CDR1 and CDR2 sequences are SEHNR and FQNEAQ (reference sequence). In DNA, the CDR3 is TGTGCCAGCAGCCCTGATGTTGATACGCAGTATTTT. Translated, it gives CASSPDVDTQYF.

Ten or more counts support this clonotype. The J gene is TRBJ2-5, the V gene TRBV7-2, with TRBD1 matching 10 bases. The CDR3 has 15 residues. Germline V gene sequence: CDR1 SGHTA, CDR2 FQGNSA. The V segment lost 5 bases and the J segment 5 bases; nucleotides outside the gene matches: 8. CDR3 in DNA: TGTGCCAGCAGCCCCGGGACAGGGGTCTGGGAGACCCAGTACTTC. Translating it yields CASSPGTGVWETQYF.

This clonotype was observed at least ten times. In nucleotides, the CDR3 is TGTGCCAGCAGCTCTGTTTTTGGCGAGAGGGTAACCTACGAGCAGTACTTC. It yields the protein CASSSVFGERVTYEQYF. This chain connects TRBV11-2 to TRBJ2-7, with D possibly matching TRBD2 (5 bases). Per the germline V gene, CDR1 is SGHAT and CDR2 is FQNNGV. Between the trimmed V and J ends, which lost 4 bases and 2 bases, there was a span of 21 bases. The CDR3 covers 17 residues.

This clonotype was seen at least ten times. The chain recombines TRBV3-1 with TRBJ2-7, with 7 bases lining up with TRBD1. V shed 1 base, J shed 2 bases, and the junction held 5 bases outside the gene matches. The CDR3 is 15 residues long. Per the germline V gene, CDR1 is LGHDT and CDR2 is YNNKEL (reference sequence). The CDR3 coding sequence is TGTGCCAGCAGCCAAGGACAGGGATTGGCCTACGAGCAGTACTTC. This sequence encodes CASSQGQGLAYEQYF.

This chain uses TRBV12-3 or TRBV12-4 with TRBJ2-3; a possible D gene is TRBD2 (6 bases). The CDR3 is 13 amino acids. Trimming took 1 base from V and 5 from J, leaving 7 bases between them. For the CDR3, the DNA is TGTGCCAGCAGTTTAGGGCGGGGAGATACGCAGTATTTT. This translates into CASSLGRGDTQYF.

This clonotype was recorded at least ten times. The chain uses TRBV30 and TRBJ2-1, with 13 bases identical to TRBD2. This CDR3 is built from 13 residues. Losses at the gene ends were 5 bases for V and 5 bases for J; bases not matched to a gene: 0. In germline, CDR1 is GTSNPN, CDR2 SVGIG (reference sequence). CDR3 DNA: TGTGCCTGGGGACTAGCGGGGGACAATGAGCAGTTCTTC. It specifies CAWGLAGDNEQFF.

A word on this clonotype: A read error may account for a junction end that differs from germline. CDR3 sequence: CASSSELGEQFF. The CDR3 DNA follows: TGTGCTAGCAGCTCTGAGTTGGGTGAGCAGTTCTTC. The chain recombines TRBV7-7 with TRBJ2-1; D remains unclear. This CDR3 has 12 amino acids. Germline lookup yields CDR1 SSHAT and CDR2 FNYEAQ (reference sequence).

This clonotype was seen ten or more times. In nucleotides, the CDR3 is TGTGCCACCGGGACAGTAGATATGAACACTGAAGCTTTCTTT. This translates into CATGTVDMNTEAFF. The chain combines TRBV15 with TRBJ1-1; 7 nucleotides agree with TRBD1. Germline-derived CDR1 and CDR2 are LNHNV and YYDKDF (reference sequence). This CDR3 region has 14 residues. Losses at the gene ends were 8 bases for V and 0 bases for J; bases not matched to a gene: 6.

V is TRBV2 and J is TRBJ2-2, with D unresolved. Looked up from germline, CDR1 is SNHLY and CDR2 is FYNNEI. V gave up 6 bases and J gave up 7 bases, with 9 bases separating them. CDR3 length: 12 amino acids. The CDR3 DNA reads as TGTGCCAGCAGACCTATACTCGGGGAGCTGTTTTTT. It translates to CASRPILGELFF. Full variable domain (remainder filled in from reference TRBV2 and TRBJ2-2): EPEVTQTPSHQVTQMGQEVILRCVPISNHLYFYWYRQILGQKVEFLVSFYNNEISEKSEIFDDQFSVERPDGSNFTLKIRSTKLEDSAMYFCASRPILGELFFGEGSRLTVL.

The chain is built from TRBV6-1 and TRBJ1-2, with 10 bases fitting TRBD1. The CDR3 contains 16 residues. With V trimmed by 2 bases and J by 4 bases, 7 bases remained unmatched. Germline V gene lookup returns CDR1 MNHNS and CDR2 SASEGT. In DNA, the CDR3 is TGTGCCAGCAGTGAACGCGCGGGACAGGGGAGCTATGGCTACACCTTC. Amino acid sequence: CASSERAGQGSYGYTF.

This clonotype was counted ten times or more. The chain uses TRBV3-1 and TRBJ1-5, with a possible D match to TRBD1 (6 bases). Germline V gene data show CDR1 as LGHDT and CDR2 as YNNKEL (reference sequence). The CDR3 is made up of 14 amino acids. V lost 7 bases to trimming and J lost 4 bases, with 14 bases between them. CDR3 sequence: CASKPSQGNQPQHF. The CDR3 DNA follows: TGTGCCAGCAAACCTTCCCAGGGGAATCAGCCCCAGCATTTT.

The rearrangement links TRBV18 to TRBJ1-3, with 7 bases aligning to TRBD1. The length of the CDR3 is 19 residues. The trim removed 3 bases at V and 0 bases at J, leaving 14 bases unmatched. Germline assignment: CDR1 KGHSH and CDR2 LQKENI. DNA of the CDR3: TGTGCCAGCTCACCTTGGCAGGGGGAATCCATAAGCTCTGGAAACACCATATATTTT. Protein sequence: CASSPWQGESISSGNTIYF. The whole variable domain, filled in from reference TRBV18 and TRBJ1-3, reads NAGVMQNPRHLVRRRGQEARLRCSPMKGHSHVYWYRQLPEEGLKFMVYLQKENIIDESGMPKERFSAEFPKEGPSILRIQQVVRGDSAAYFCASSPWQGESISSGNTIYFGEGSWLTVV.

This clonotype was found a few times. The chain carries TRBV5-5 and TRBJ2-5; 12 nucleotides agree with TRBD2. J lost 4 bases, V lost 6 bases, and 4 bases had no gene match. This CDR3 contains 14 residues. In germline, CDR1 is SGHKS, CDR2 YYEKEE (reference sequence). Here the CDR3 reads CASTTTSGGETQYF. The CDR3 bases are TGTGCCAGCACCACGACTAGCGGGGGAGAGACCCAGTACTTC. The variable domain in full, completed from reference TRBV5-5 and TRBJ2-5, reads DAGVTQSPTHLIKTRGQQVTLRCSPISGHKSVSWYQQVLGQGPQFIFQYYEKEERGRGNFPDRFSARQFPNYSSELNVNALLLGDSALYLCASTTTSGGETQYFGPGTRLLVL.

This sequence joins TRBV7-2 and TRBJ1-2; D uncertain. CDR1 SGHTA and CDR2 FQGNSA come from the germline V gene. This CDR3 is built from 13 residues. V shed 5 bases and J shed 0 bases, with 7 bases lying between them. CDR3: CASSKSANYGYTF. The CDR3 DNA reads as TGTGCCAGCAGCAAGTCCGCTAACTATGGCTACACCTTC.

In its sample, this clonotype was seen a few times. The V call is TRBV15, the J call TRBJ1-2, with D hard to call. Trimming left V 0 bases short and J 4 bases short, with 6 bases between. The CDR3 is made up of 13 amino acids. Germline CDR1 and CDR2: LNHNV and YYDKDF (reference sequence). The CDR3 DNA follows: TGTGCCACCAGCAGAGAAGGCCCCTATGGCTACACCTTC. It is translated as CATSREGPYGYTF.

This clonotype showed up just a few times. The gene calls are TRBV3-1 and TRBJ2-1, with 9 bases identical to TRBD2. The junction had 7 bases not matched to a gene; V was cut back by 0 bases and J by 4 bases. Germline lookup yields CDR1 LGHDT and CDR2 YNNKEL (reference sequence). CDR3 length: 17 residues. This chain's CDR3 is CASSQDLGSGRYNEQFF. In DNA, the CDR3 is TGTGCCAGCAGCCAAGATTTAGGTAGCGGGAGATACAATGAGCAGTTCTTC.